This T cell receptor beta chain emerged from a study of blood T cell repertoires in COVID-19. About the study: Nucleic acid was either cDNA or gDNA, and it came from T cells, B-cell-depleted T cells, or PBMCs.

During active infection, Seattle patients enrolled and were then monitored through disease. V shed 5 bases and J shed 0 bases, with 19 bases lying between them. The length of the CDR3 is 18 residues. The germline V gene has CDR1 KGHDR and CDR2 SFDVKD. In the source study's methods: Nucleated cell counts were estimated from reference gene primer amplification. The assay was immunoSEQ multiplex PCR, and TCRdb's table has in-frame clones only and misses some. That table supplies the V and J calls and clone size; D and trimming were determined from the DNA. The data contain 150,000 to 160,000 clones, 65% to 90% of them singletons.

The chain has TRBV24-1 and TRBJ1-5; D may be TRBD1 (5 bases). The receptor's source is a woman aged 55-69 years with COVID-19, enrolled during active disease. The sample taken for sequencing was peripheral blood. The CDR3: CATSGRRGIVYSNQPQHF. In DNA, the CDR3 is TGTGCCACCAGTGGGAGGCGGGGGATCGTGTATAGCAATCAGCCCCAGCATTTT.